This T cell receptor beta chain comes out of a study of blood T cell repertoires in COVID-19. Overall study context: PBMCs, B-cell-depleted T cells, or T cells were the source of the cDNA or gDNA that made up the material.

Produced via immunoSEQ multiplex PCR; TCRdb's table is partial and in-frame only. The sample includes hundreds of thousands of clones, nearly 90% of them seen just once. Self-reported history from a screening survey and questionnaire set each donor's cohort. Germline CDR1 MNHEY, CDR2 SVGAGI. The CDR3 extends over 15 amino acids. Trimming at V came to 6 bases and at J to 0 bases, leaving 4 bases not matched to a gene. Specimen: PBMCs or T cells enriched from blood (not recorded which). The gene calls are TRBV6-5 and TRBJ2-1, with 8 bases matching TRBD1. The sequence was collected from a woman under 30 with acute COVID-19. This CDR3 reads CASSRQGNSYNEQFF. CDR3 DNA sequence: TGTGCCAGCAGCCGACAGGGGAACTCCTACAATGAGCAGTTCTTC.